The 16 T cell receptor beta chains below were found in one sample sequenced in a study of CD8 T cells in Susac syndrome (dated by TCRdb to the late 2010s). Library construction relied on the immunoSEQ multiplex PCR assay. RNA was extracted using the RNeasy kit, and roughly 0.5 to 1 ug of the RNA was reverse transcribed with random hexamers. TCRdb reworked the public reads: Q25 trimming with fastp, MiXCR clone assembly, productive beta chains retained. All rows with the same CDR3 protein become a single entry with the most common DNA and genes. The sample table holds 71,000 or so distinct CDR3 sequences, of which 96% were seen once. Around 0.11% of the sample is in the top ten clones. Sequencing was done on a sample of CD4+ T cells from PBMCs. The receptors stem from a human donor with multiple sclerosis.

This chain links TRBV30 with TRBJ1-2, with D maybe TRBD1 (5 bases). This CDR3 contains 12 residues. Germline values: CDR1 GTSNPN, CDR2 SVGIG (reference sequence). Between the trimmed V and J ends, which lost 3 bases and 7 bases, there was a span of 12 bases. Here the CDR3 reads CAWSRGGSGYTF. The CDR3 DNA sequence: TGTGCCTGGAGCCGTGGGGGTAGTGGCTACACCTTC. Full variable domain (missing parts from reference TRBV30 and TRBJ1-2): SQTIHQWPATLVQPVGSPLSLECTVEGTSNPNLYWYRQAAGRGLQLLFYSVGIGQISSEVPQNLSASRPQDRQFILSSKKLLLSDSGFYLCAWSRGGSGYTFGSGTRLTVV.

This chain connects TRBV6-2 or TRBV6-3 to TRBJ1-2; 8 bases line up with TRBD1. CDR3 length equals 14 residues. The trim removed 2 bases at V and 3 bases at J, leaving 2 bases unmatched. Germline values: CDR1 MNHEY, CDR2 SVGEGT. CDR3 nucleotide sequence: TGTGCCAGCAGTTACGACAGGGGCGACTATGGCTACACCTTC. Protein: CASSYDRGDYGYTF.

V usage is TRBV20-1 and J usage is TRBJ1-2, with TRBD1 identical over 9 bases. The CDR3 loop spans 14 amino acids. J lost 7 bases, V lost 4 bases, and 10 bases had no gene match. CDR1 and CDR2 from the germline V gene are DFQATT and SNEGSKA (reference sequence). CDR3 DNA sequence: TGCAGTGCTAAGGACTGGGGACAGGGCGGTGGCTACACCTTC. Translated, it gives CSAKDWGQGGGYTF.

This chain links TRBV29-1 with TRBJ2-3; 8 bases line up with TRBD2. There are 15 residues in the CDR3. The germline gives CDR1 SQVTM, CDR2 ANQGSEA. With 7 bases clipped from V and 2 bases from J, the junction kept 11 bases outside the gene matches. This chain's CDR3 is CSAPGGVPSTDTQYF. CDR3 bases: TGCAGCGCCCCGGGAGGGGTACCGTCCACAGATACGCAGTATTTT.

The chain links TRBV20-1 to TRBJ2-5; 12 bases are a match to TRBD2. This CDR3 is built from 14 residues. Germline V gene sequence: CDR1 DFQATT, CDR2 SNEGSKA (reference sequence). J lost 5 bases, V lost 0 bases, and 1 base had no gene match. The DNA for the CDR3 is TGCAGTGCTAGAGACGGGACTAGCGGGGAGACCCAGTACTTC. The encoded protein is CSARDGTSGETQYF.

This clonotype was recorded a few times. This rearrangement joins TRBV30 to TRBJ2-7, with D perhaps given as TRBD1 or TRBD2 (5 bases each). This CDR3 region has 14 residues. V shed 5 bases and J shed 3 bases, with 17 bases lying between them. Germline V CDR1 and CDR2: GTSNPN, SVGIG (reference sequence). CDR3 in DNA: TGTGCCTGGGGCCGTATGGGACGGCTCTACGAGCAGTACTTC. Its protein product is CAWGRMGRLYEQYF. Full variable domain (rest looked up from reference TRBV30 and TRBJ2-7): SQTIHQWPATLVQPVGSPLSLECTVEGTSNPNLYWYRQAAGRGLQLLFYSVGIGQISSEVPQNLSASRPQDRQFILSSKKLLLSDSGFYLCAWGRMGRLYEQYFGPGTRLTVT.

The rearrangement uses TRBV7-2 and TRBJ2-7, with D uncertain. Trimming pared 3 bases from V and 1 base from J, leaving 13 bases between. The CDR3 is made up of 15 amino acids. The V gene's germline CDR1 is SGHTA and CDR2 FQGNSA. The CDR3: CASSLQPGLSYEQYF. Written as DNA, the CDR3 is TGTGCCAGCAGCTTGCAACCGGGCCTATCCTACGAGCAGTACTTC.

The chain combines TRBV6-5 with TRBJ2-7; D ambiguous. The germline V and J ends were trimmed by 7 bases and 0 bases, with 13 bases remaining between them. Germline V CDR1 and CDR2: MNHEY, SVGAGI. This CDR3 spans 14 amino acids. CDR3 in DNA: TGTGCCAGCATGCCCCGGGTTAGCTCCTACGAGCAGTACTTC. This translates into CASMPRVSSYEQYF.

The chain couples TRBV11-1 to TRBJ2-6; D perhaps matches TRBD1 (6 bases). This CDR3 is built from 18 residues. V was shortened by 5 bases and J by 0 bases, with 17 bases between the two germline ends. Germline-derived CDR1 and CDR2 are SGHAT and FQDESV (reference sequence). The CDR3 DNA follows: TGTGCCAGCAGCCCTAGGCAGGGGCCTCCCTCTGGGGCCAACGTCCTGACTTTC. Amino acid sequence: CASSPRQGPPSGANVLTF.

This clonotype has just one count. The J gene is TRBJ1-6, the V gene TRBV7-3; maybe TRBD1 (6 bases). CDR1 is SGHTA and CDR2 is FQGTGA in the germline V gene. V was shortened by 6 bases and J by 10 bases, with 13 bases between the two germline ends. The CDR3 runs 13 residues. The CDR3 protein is CASREGTFSPLHF. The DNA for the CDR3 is TGTGCCAGCAGAGAAGGGACATTCTCACCCCTCCACTTT.

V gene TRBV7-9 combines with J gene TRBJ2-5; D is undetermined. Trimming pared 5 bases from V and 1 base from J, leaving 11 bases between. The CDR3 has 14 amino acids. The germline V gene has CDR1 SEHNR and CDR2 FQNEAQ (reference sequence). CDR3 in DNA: TGTGCCAGCAGCCCCAGGAACGGCCAAGAGACCCAGTACTTC. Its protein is CASSPRNGQETQYF.

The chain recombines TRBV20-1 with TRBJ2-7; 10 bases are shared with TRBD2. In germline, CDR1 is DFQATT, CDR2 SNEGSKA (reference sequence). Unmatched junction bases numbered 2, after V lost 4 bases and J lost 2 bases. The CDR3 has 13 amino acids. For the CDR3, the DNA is TGCAGTGCTACCAGCGGGGGGGCCTACGAGCAGTACTTC. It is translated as CSATSGGAYEQYF.

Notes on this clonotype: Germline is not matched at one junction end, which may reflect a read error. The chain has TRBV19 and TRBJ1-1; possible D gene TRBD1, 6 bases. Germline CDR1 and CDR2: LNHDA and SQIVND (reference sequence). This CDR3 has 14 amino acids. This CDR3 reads CASSEGGMNTEVFF. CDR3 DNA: TGTGCCAGCTCTGAGGGGGGTATGAACACTGAAGTTTTCTTT.

The CDR3 bases are TGTGCCAGCTCACCGACGGGACCTTTGAACACTGAAGCTTTCTTT. Translation gives CASSPTGPLNTEAFF. The chain combines TRBV18 with TRBJ1-1; possible D gene TRBD1, 5 bases. The CDR3 is made up of 15 amino acids. Trimming took off 3 bases at V and 0 bases at J, with 11 bases between the two ends. The germline gives CDR1 KGHSH, CDR2 LQKENI. Full variable domain (remainder filled in from reference TRBV18 and TRBJ1-1): NAGVMQNPRHLVRRRGQEARLRCSPMKGHSHVYWYRQLPEEGLKFMVYLQKENIIDESGMPKERFSAEFPKEGPSILRIQQVVRGDSAAYFCASSPTGPLNTEAFFGQGTRLTVV.

For the CDR3, the DNA is TGTGCCACCGGTCCCGCGGGGGGACGCACAGATACGCAGTATTTT. This gives the protein CATGPAGGRTDTQYF. V gene TRBV7-2 combines with J gene TRBJ2-3, with 8 bases identical to TRBD2. The CDR3 contains 15 residues. V shed 10 bases and J 1 base; nucleotides not matched to a gene: 10. Germline CDR1 reads SGHTA; CDR2 reads FQGNSA. The variable domain in full, completed from reference TRBV7-2 and TRBJ2-3, reads GAGVSQSPSNKVTEKGKDVELRCDPISGHTALYWYRQSLGQGLEFLIYFQGNSAPDKSGLPSDRFSAERTGGSVSTLTIQRTQQEDSAVYLCATGPAGGRTDTQYFGPGTRLTVL.

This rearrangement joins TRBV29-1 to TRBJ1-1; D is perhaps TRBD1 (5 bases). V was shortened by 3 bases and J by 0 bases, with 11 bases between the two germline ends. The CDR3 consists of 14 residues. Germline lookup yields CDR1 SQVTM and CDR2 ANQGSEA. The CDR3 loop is CSVDGRGLNTEAFF. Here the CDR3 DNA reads TGCAGCGTTGACGGGAGGGGTCTGAACACTGAAGCTTTCTTT.